The source of this T cell receptor beta chain is a study of spatial heterogeneity in lung cancer (dated 2019 in TCRdb). General notes on the study: Donors were over 60 patients with early-stage, untreated non-small cell lung cancer from the lung TRACERx cohort. Follow-up PBMC samples were sequenced whenever available, with a median time to follow-up of 2 to 3 years after resection. More beta-chain than alpha-chain transcripts were consistently detected, likely reflecting higher beta-chain transcript abundance. In the raw uncorrected reads, each unique combination of TCR and UMI appeared on average more than ten times. TCR alpha and beta repertoires were quantitatively compared across multiple tumor regions, matched nontumor lung and blood in non-small cell lung cancer. TCR repertoire features were related to nonsynonymous mutation counts determined by whole-exome sequencing of tumor tissue. At surgery, hundreds of tumor regions, roughly 63 matched nontumor lung samples and a few dozen PBMC samples were TCR-sequenced for both alpha and beta chains.

This clonotype was seen more than once but under ten times. Its antigen has not been determined. Nothing much larger sits one base from this clone, and base qualities are not available. Libraries were built with 5' RACE. Sequenced on a NextSeq 500. In the TCR library protocol, a unique molecular identifier was attached to each TCR cDNA molecule so that PCR and sequencing errors could be corrected. In the paper's pipeline: TCR identification, UMI-based error correction and CDR3 extraction were performed with Decombinator tools. TCRs above a frequency of 2 per 1,000, corresponding to the top 1% of the tumor frequency distribution, were defined as expanded. Rényi diversity was computed with the R vegan package after subsampling each repertoire 100 times to 5,000 TCRs. To build CDR3 similarity networks, amino acid triplet string-kernel similarity was used, and CDR3s were connected when their pairwise similarity was above 0.82. TCRdb's own reprocessing of the public reads used fastp at Q25 and MiXCR and kept productive beta chains. Here each entry gathers all rows of one CDR3 protein and keeps the most common genes and DNA. The V and J calls, along with clone size, are taken from TCRdb and not from the paper's own processing. The sample profile shows over 45,000 distinct CDR3 sequences; 12% of them were found once. The ten top clones hold roughly a third of the sample.

According to the study, the label for this sample's time point signals: blood at routine non-recurrence follow-up after resection. Whole RNA extracted from tumor and nontumor lung tissue, or from cryopreserved PBMC samples, was used for TCR sequencing without cell sorting. Only patients with enough RNA available from two or more tumor regions were chosen for TCR sequencing. Study-wide findings and limitations: Only 14 patients were included in comparisons of baseline and follow-up blood repertoires. Additional single-cell paired TCR alpha and beta sequencing was considered necessary to confirm, at a functional level, the hypothesis that regional TCRs recognize regional mutations. Ubiquitous expanded tumor TCRs were detected in blood more often at tumor resection than at routine follow-up.

CDR1 is given as MDHEN and CDR2 as SYDVKM, both from the germline V gene. At the junction V is shortened by 5 bases and J by 6 bases; bases outside the gene matches: 8. From the cysteine up to the phenylalanine, the CDR3 has a length of 14 residues. The CDR3 DNA has 42 bases and is translated from base 1. The origin of this receptor is a male donor with early-stage non-small cell lung cancer. The sequencing used PBMCs, collected at follow-up. The chain is made from TRBV28 and TRBJ2-3, with TRBD1 matching 7 junction bases. The CDR3 sequence is CASSPGQSPDTQYF. The DNA reads TGTGCCAGCAGTCCGGGACAGTCCCCGGATACGCAGTATTTT.